The present entry profiles one T cell receptor (beta chain) with its context. Its antigen is undetermined. The data belong to a study of long-term antiretroviral therapy in people with HIV. Notes on the study in general: CDR3 lengths in HIV samples spanned a narrower range than controls. Dominating the repertoire at all time points were the clones that expanded before ART.

It was version v3.0 of the immunoSEQ assay that was run at survey level. Target depth was 40,000-50,000 T-cell genomes per sample. Repertoires were generated with immunoSEQ multiplex PCR, while TCRdb's copy carries only in-frame clones and drops some. The table lists around 25,000 clones, over 75% of them singletons. CDR1 MNHNS and CDR2 SASEGT come from the germline V gene. The CDR3 is 12 residues long. The germline V and J ends were trimmed by 6 bases and 9 bases, with 14 bases remaining between them. This receptor was obtained from a woman younger than 45 with HIV. Sequences were derived from unsorted PBMCs, sampled 1.1 years before starting antiretroviral therapy. The V call is TRBV6-1, the J call TRBJ1-1, with a weak D call TRBD1 (5 bases). The CDR3 reads CASRTVERKAFF. CDR3 bases: TGTGCCAGCAGGACAGTTGAGCGAAAAGCTTTCTTT.